This T cell receptor (beta chain) was identified in a study of T cell repertoires in cytomegalovirus infection. TCRdb re-called the reads through MiXCR, storing one row per CDR3 protein. The sample yields some 400,000 distinct CDR3 sequences, about a sixth seen once. General observations from the study: There were HLA-C-restricted CMV-specific TCR beta clonotypes dominating the ex vivo response.

This clonotype was observed a few times. Its matching antigen is unknown. This receptor was taken from a human donor in good health (CMV status not recorded). Some clones in this sample may be carry-over from other donors' samples. Sequencing input: PBMCs.

CDR3: CASSDRQLSSYNEQFF. The CDR3 bases are TGTGCCAGCAGCGACCGACAGCTCAGCTCCTACAATGAGCAGTTCTTC. The chain has TRBV9 and TRBJ2-1; D perhaps matches TRBD1 (5 bases). Trimming left V 3 bases short and J 0 bases short, with 13 bases between. The CDR3 is 16 amino acids. In germline, CDR1 is SGDLS, CDR2 YYNGEE.